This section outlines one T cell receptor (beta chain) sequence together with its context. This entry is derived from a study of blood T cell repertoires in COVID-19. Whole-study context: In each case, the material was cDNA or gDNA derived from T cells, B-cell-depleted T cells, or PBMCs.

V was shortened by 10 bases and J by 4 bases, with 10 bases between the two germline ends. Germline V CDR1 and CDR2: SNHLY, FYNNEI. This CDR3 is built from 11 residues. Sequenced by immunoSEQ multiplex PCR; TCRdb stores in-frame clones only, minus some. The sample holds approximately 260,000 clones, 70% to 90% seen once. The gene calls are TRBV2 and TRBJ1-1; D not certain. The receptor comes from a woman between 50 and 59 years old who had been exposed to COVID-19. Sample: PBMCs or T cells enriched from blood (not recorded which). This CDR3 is CANGYGTEAFF. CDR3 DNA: TGTGCCAACGGGTATGGCACTGAAGCTTTCTTT.